This TCR beta chain was identified during a study of blood T cell repertoires in COVID-19. Study context: The United States, Italy and Spain supplied acute and convalescent COVID-19 samples.

Unmatched junction bases numbered 7, after V lost 6 bases and J lost 4 bases. The CDR3 runs to 15 residues. Germline CDR1 MDHEN, CDR2 SYDVKM. In the source study's methods: Estimates of nucleated cell counts were drawn from the amplification of reference gene primers. The protocol was immunoSEQ multiplex PCR, while the TCRdb copy is restricted to in-frame clones and leaves out a portion. V, J and clone size reflect that table, while D and trimming were determined from the DNA. The sample holds roughly 140,000 clones; approximately 80% are singletons and the top ten take about 7.5%. The sample taken for sequencing was peripheral blood. This sequence joins TRBV28 and TRBJ1-5; TRBD1 matches at 9 bases. This receptor was identified in a human donor in a cohort sampled during active COVID-19. The CDR3 nucleotides read TGTGCCAGCAGACCCGGGACAGGGAAGAATCAGCCCCAGCATTTT. It is translated as CASRPGTGKNQPQHF.